This T cell receptor beta chain was retrieved from a study of cytotoxic CD8 clonotypes in ibrutinib-treated CLL. With sequencing, the targeted depth ranged from 1 in 200,000 to 1 in 1 million T cells. Sequencing was performed with immunoSEQ multiplex PCR; in TCRdb, only in-frame clones are kept and a portion is missing. This table has approximately 92,000 clones, approximately 80% appearing once. V was clipped by 5 bases and J by 10 bases, with 24 bases between them. Germline-derived CDR1 and CDR2 are SQVTM and ANQGSEA. The CDR3 runs to 15 residues. The chain carries TRBV29-1 and TRBJ2-1; D not resolved. This TCR derives from a human donor with chronic lymphocytic leukemia. The material was PBMCs, obtained after 24 months of ibrutinib treatment. The CDR3 is CSVFLGSSVAAEQFF. The CDR3 DNA reads as TGCAGCGTTTTCCTGGGCAGTAGTGTAGCCGCGGAGCAGTTCTTC.